These 18 T cell receptor beta chains share one sample of origin, sequenced in a study of control samples from healthy donors and cancer patients. Data came from immunoSEQ multiplex PCR; TCRdb stores just in-frame clones and leaves some out. The sample records about 82,000 clones, 94% being singletons. Sequenced sample: blood. The receptors were sampled from a woman aged 18 to 35 in good health.

This chain links TRBV9 with TRBJ1-1; no reliable D call. The CDR3 totals 13 residues. The germline V gene has CDR1 SGDLS and CDR2 YYNGEE. V was cut by 0 bases and J by 5 bases, with 8 bases left in between. The CDR3 coding sequence is TGTGCCAGCAGCGTAGCCCCAAGTACTGAAGCTTTCTTT. As protein: CASSVAPSTEAFF.

V gene TRBV20-1 combines with J gene TRBJ2-5; D uncertain. Germline CDR1 is DFQATT and CDR2 is SNEGSKA (reference sequence). The CDR3 consists of 11 residues. Trimming pared 2 bases from V and 6 bases from J, leaving 7 bases between. The CDR3: CSARKEKTQYF. CDR3 nucleotides: TGCAGTGCTAGAAAAGAGAAGACCCAGTACTTC.

CDR3 region: CASSTSGVPNEQFF. DNA of the CDR3: TGTGCCAGCAGTACTAGCGGGGTCCCCAATGAGCAGTTCTTC. The V call is TRBV28, the J call TRBJ2-1; TRBD2 agrees at 10 bases. The CDR3 totals 14 residues. V lost 5 bases, J lost 6 bases, and 4 bases stayed unmatched. Germline lookup yields CDR1 MDHEN and CDR2 SYDVKM.

The chain is built from TRBV4-1 and TRBJ2-3; D perhaps matches TRBD2 (6 bases). The CDR3 totals 16 residues. The germline V gene encodes CDR1 MGHRA and CDR2 YSYEKL. V was pared by 0 bases and J by 6 bases, with 16 bases between. DNA for the CDR3: TGCGCCAGCAGCCAAGAACTAGCAAGAATGCATGATACGCAGTATTTT. As protein: CASSQELARMHDTQYF.

The chain has TRBV28 and TRBJ1-5, with TRBD1 as a possible D gene (5 bases). The CDR3 covers 15 residues. Per germline, CDR1 MDHEN and CDR2 SYDVKM. Trimming pared 7 bases from V and 3 bases from J, leaving 16 bases between. The CDR3 loop is CASIPGAGHNQPQHF. The CDR3 DNA reads TGTGCCAGCATTCCCGGGGCGGGGCACAATCAGCCCCAGCATTTT. Combining the CDR3 with reference TRBV28 and TRBJ1-5 gives the whole variable domain DVKVTQSSRYLVKRTGEKVFLECVQDMDHENMFWYRQDPGLGLRLIYFSYDVKMKEKGDIPEGYSVSREKKERFSLILESASTNQTSMYLCASIPGAGHNQPQHFGDGTRLSIL.

The chain has TRBV11-2 and TRBJ2-7, with D perhaps matching TRBD2 (6 bases). The V end lost 3 bases, the J end lost 1 base, and 10 bases lay between the germline ends. The germline CDR1 and CDR2 sequences are SGHAT and FQNNGV. The CDR3 runs to 14 residues. CDR3 region: CASSFPGASYEQYF. For the CDR3, the DNA is TGTGCCAGCAGCTTCCCGGGAGCGTCCTACGAGCAGTACTTC. The whole variable domain, filled in from reference TRBV11-2 and TRBJ2-7, reads EAGVAQSPRYKIIEKRQSVAFWCNPISGHATLYWYQQILGQGPKLLIQFQNNGVVDDSQLPKDRFSAERLKGVDSTLKIQPAKLEDSAVYLCASSFPGASYEQYFGPGTRLTVT.

The CDR3, as DNA: TGTGCCAGCAGCTTGGCAAGGGGTGAAGCTTTCTTT. Translation gives CASSLARGEAFF. J is TRBJ1-1 and V is TRBV5-6, with D maybe TRBD1 (5 bases). CDR1 is SGHDT and CDR2 is YYEEEE in the germline V gene. The V gene lost 0 bases and the J gene lost 7 bases, with 7 bases spanning the gap. The CDR3 covers 12 residues.

The chain couples TRBV28 to TRBJ2-7; the D gene is possibly TRBD1 (5 bases). Germline V lookup: CDR1 MDHEN, CDR2 SYDVKM. The CDR3 extends over 14 amino acids. The V and J ends lost 2 bases and 3 bases respectively, with 11 bases between them. This CDR3 reads CASSLIGAIYEQYF. CDR3 DNA sequence: TGTGCCAGCAGTTTAATTGGGGCAATCTACGAGCAGTACTTC. The whole variable domain, remainder taken from reference TRBV28 and TRBJ2-7, is DVKVTQSSRYLVKRTGEKVFLECVQDMDHENMFWYRQDPGLGLRLIYFSYDVKMKEKGDIPEGYSVSREKKERFSLILESASTNQTSMYLCASSLIGAIYEQYFGPGTRLTVT.

This chain links TRBV15 with TRBJ1-5; a possible D gene is TRBD1 (6 bases). CDR3 length: 17 residues. V gave up 4 bases and J gave up 4 bases, with 20 bases separating them. Germline V gene sequence: CDR1 LNHNV, CDR2 YYDKDF (reference sequence). This CDR3 reads CATSTGGTGGGNQPQHF. The CDR3 DNA follows: TGTGCCACCAGCACTGGGGGCACCGGCGGGGGTAATCAGCCCCAGCATTTT.

V gene TRBV5-5 combines with J gene TRBJ1-1; D is ambiguous. Germline values: CDR1 SGHKS, CDR2 YYEKEE (reference sequence). Trimming removed 0 bases from V and 2 bases from J, with 11 bases in between. CDR3 size: 15 residues. The CDR3 coding sequence is TGTGCCAGCAGCTTGGGTCCGCAGCTAAACACTGAAGCTTTCTTT. Amino acid sequence: CASSLGPQLNTEAFF.

This chain links TRBV9 with TRBJ2-7; D ambiguous. Germline V CDR1 and CDR2: SGDLS, YYNGEE. There are 13 residues in the CDR3. Trimming pared 0 bases from V and 3 bases from J, leaving 7 bases between. CDR3 loop: CASSVDWNYEQYF. CDR3 bases: TGTGCCAGCAGCGTAGACTGGAACTACGAGCAGTACTTC.

The V gene is TRBV5-1, the J gene TRBJ2-5; 12 nucleotides line up with TRBD2. This CDR3 has 18 residues. V was pared by 4 bases and J by 1 base, with 11 bases of the junction left unmatched. The germline gives CDR1 SGHRS, CDR2 YFSETQ. The CDR3 nucleotides are TGCGCCAGCAGCACCGGACTAGCGGGAAGGGGGCCCCAAGAGACCCAGTACTTC. The encoded protein is CASSTGLAGRGPQETQYF. Full variable domain (outside the CDR3, taken from reference TRBV5-1 and TRBJ2-5): KAGVTQTPRYLIKTRGQQVTLSCSPISGHRSVSWYQQTPGQGLQFLFEYFSETQRNKGNFPGRFSGRQFSNSRSEMNVSTLELGDSALYLCASSTGLAGRGPQETQYFGPGTRLLVL.

The CDR3 region has the DNA TGTGCCAGCAGTTACTCGGGCTCGGCTAGCCGGTACAATGAGCAGTTCTTC. Its translation: CASSYSGSASRYNEQFF. The V and J genes are TRBV6-2 or TRBV6-3 and TRBJ2-1; D is perhaps TRBD2 (5 bases). The CDR3 is 17 residues long. Germline loops: CDR1 MNHEY, CDR2 SVGEGT. Between the trimmed V and J ends, which lost 0 bases and 4 bases, there was a span of 16 bases.

The CDR3 DNA sequence: TGTGCCAGCAGTTACTCCAATGACAGGGGGGACACTGAAGCTTTCTTT. Encoded protein: CASSYSNDRGDTEAFF. This chain links TRBV6-2 or TRBV6-3 with TRBJ1-1; TRBD1 agrees at 9 bases. In germline, CDR1 is MNHEY, CDR2 SVGEGT. The CDR3 consists of 16 residues. V trimming: 0 bases; J trimming: 3 bases; junction bases outside the gene matches: 5.

The chain employs TRBV5-1 and TRBJ2-3; perhaps D is TRBD1 or TRBD2 (5 bases each). Germline V gene sequence: CDR1 SGHRS, CDR2 YFSETQ. The CDR3 has 13 amino acids. Trimming took 6 bases from V and 4 from J, leaving 12 bases between them. The CDR3 DNA reads TGCGCCAGCATGGTGAGGGGTTCAGATACGCAGTATTTT. Residues: CASMVRGSDTQYF. Drawing the rest from reference TRBV5-1 and TRBJ2-3, the complete variable domain is KAGVTQTPRYLIKTRGQQVTLSCSPISGHRSVSWYQQTPGQGLQFLFEYFSETQRNKGNFPGRFSGRQFSNSRSEMNVSTLELGDSALYLCASMVRGSDTQYFGPGTRLTVL.

This chain uses TRBV10-3 with TRBJ2-7; 9 bases agree with TRBD2. V lost 6 bases and J lost 2; bases outside the gene matches: 11. CDR1 ENHRY and CDR2 SYGVKD come from the germline V gene. The CDR3 spans 16 residues. The CDR3 spells CAIRVRNRTSAYEQYF. The CDR3 DNA is TGTGCCATCAGAGTCCGAAACCGGACTAGCGCCTACGAGCAGTACTTC.

As concerns this clone: At one end the junction does not follow the germline gene, possibly because of a read error. Other DNA variants within this sample encode the same CDR3. The chain's CDR3 is CASSSGTGNSPLHF. CDR3 nucleotide sequence: TGCGCCAGCAGCTCCGGGACAGGGAATTCGCCCCTCCACTTT. V usage is TRBV5-1 and J usage is TRBJ1-6, with TRBD1 identical over 9 bases. This CDR3 is built from 14 residues. The germline V gene has CDR1 SGHRS and CDR2 YFSETQ.

This clone appeared a single time. The V gene is TRBV7-3, the J gene TRBJ2-5; the D gene is possibly TRBD2 (5 bases). Trimming stripped 5 bases from V and 5 bases from J, with 12 bases between. The CDR3 length is 13 residues. Germline CDR1 is SGHTA and CDR2 is FQGTGA. The CDR3 here is CASSPGVSETQYF. DNA of the CDR3: TGTGCCAGCAGCCCCGGGGTATCGGAGACCCAGTACTTC. Based on the CDR3 plus reference TRBV7-3 and TRBJ2-5, the full variable domain is GAGVSQTPSNKVTEKGKYVELRCDPISGHTALYWYRQSLGQGPEFLIYFQGTGAADDSGLPNDRFFAVRPEGSVSTLKIQRTERGDSAVYLCASSPGVSETQYFGPGTRLLVL.